The clone carrying this T cell receptor beta chain was seen a few times. Its antigen is unidentified. After removal of 2 bases from V and 3 bases from J, the junction contained 6 bases not matched to a gene. Germline V gives CDR1 GTSNPN, CDR2 SVGIG (reference sequence). The CDR3 is 14 amino acids. The data originate from a study of identical twins. Study-wide findings and caveats: Memory repertoires showed no such pattern, whereas abundant cord blood beta clonotypes carried fewer insertions. Among out-of-frame alpha sequences shared by twins, low generation probability occurred in excess. Cross-sectional statistical analysis, not tracking of the same donors, underpinned the conclusions.

A universal primer binding site was introduced by template switching. The final cDNA contained unique molecular identifiers. TCRdb analysed the 5' RACE reads with MiXCR anew, one entry per CDR3 protein. The table has about 100,000 distinct CDR3 sequences, 5.9% seen once. The rearrangement links TRBV30 to TRBJ2-7; 8 positions agree with TRBD2. The source of this sequence is a woman between 45 and 60 years old in good health. Source material: memory T cells sorted from blood. The CDR3 loop is CAWSTAGEGYEQYF. In nucleotides, the CDR3 is TGTGCCTGGAGTACAGCGGGAGAGGGCTACGAGCAGTACTTC.